This T cell receptor (beta chain) was documented in a study of control samples from healthy donors and cancer patients. The repertoire was sequenced with immunoSEQ multiplex PCR; TCRdb's copy has only in-frame clones and lacks some. The profile covers tens of thousands of clones, with 91% appearing a single time and 17% taken by the ten largest. The count of this clone is one. There are 14 residues in the CDR3. V lost 0 bases to trimming and J lost 6 bases, with 9 bases between them. The germline V gene encodes CDR1 KGHSH and CDR2 LQKENI. The origin of this receptor is a man between 50 and 59 years old in good health. The rearrangement joins TRBV18 to TRBJ1-3, with D possibly matching TRBD1 (5 bases). Sequenced sample: blood. The CDR3 DNA sequence: TGTGCCAGCTCACCACCGGGGCGTACAAACACCATATATTTT. It codes for CASSPPGRTNTIYF.